What follows are 32 T cell receptor beta chains derived from one specimen sequenced in a study of blood T cell repertoires in COVID-19. The protocol was immunoSEQ multiplex PCR, while the TCRdb copy is restricted to in-frame clones and leaves out a portion. This sample yields under 300,000 clones, of which roughly 86% are seen a single time; 3.6% belongs to the top ten. The sequenced sample was peripheral blood. All receptors derive from a man between 18 and 35 years old with active or convalescent COVID-19.

The chain employs TRBV6-5 and TRBJ2-3; no definite D call. Trimming took 8 bases from V and 1 from J, leaving 16 bases between them. The CDR3 sequence is 15 residues long. Germline V gene sequence: CDR1 MNHEY, CDR2 SVGAGI. CDR3 nucleotide sequence: TGTGCCAGCTCCCCCCGAAGTGGGCGCACAGATACGCAGTATTTT. As protein: CASSPRSGRTDTQYF.

Concerning this clone itself: At one end the junction does not follow the germline gene, possibly because of a read error. V and J are TRBV28 and TRBJ2-7; the match to TRBD2 covers 7 bases. Germline V lookup: CDR1 MDHEN, CDR2 SYDVKM. This CDR3 is 12 amino acids long. CDR3 loop: CASSLAGREQYF. DNA for the CDR3: TGTGCCAGCAGTTTAGCAGGGAGGGAGCAGTATTTC.

The rearrangement uses TRBV5-1 and TRBJ2-4, with D perhaps matching TRBD2 (7 bases). Germline CDR1 reads SGHRS; CDR2 reads YFSETQ. CDR3 length: 15 residues. V lost 0 bases, J lost 9 bases, and 16 bases lay in between. The CDR3 loop reads CASSLAPGGLAIQYF. CDR3 nucleotide sequence: TGCGCCAGCAGCTTGGCCCCGGGGGGCTTGGCCATTCAGTACTTC.

The chain couples TRBV7-2 to TRBJ2-3, with TRBD2 as a possible D gene (6 bases). Trimming shortened V by 5 bases and J by 4 bases, and 19 bases separated the two germline ends. This CDR3 is built from 16 residues. Germline V gene sequence: CDR1 SGHTA, CDR2 FQGNSA. DNA for the CDR3: TGTGCCAGCAGCCCCCTAACTAGTGCTAGCGCAGATACGCAGTATTTT. Protein sequence: CASSPLTSASADTQYF. Supplemented by reference TRBV7-2 and TRBJ2-3, the full variable domain reads GAGVSQSPSNKVTEKGKDVELRCDPISGHTALYWYRQSLGQGLEFLIYFQGNSAPDKSGLPSDRFSAERTGGSVSTLTIQRTQQEDSAVYLCASSPLTSASADTQYFGPGTRLTVL.

V usage is TRBV5-1 and J usage is TRBJ1-2; TRBD1 is a possible D gene (5 bases). The CDR3 contains 15 residues. Germline CDR1 SGHRS, CDR2 YFSETQ. Trimming cost V 0 bases and J 0 bases, with 9 bases left between them. As DNA, the CDR3 is TGCGCCAGCAGCTTGGGTATAGGGGCTAACTATGGCTACACCTTC. Translated: CASSLGIGANYGYTF.

In DNA form, the CDR3 reads TGTGCCTGGAGTCGGGGTTCCAAAGAGACCCAGTACTTC. It codes for CAWSRGSKETQYF. The rearrangement links TRBV30 to TRBJ2-5, with D perhaps TRBD2 (5 bases). The germline V gene has CDR1 GTSNPN and CDR2 SVGIG (reference sequence). Trimming took off 2 bases at V and 3 bases at J, with 10 bases between the two ends. The CDR3 length is 13 residues.

The rearrangement joins TRBV14 to TRBJ2-3; D remains unclear. Looked up from germline, CDR1 is SGHDN and CDR2 is FVKESK. Trimming took off 0 bases at V and 4 bases at J, with 8 bases between the two ends. CDR3 length: 14 residues. The CDR3 loop reads CASSQDSAADTQYF. CDR3 in DNA: TGTGCCAGCAGCCAAGATTCGGCGGCAGATACGCAGTATTTT.

Here the CDR3 DNA reads TGTGCCATCAGTGTGGGGAGTAGCGGGGGTGGAGAGACCCAGTACTTC. It specifies CAISVGSSGGGETQYF. The chain recombines TRBV10-3 with TRBJ2-5, with 9 bases aligning to TRBD2. The germline V gene encodes CDR1 ENHRY and CDR2 SYGVKD. V trimming: 4 bases; J trimming: 4 bases; junction bases outside the gene matches: 10. The CDR3 runs 16 residues.

This rearrangement joins TRBV14 to TRBJ1-4; the D gene is possibly TRBD1 (6 bases). Per germline, CDR1 SGHDN and CDR2 FVKESK. V shed 4 bases and J shed 8 bases, with 14 bases lying between them. The CDR3 spans 14 residues. For the CDR3, the DNA is TGTGCCAGCAGCCGAGGACAGATCAGCGAAAAACTGTTTTTT. Its protein product is CASSRGQISEKLFF.

This clone was recorded only once. The rearrangement links TRBV5-1 to TRBJ1-3, with TRBD1 matching 8 bases. Germline V lookup: CDR1 SGHRS, CDR2 YFSETQ. This CDR3 is 15 amino acids long. The V segment lost 5 bases and the J segment 1 base; nucleotides outside the gene matches: 5. The CDR3 spells CASSSGGVSGNTIYF. The CDR3, as DNA: TGCGCCAGCAGTTCAGGGGGCGTATCTGGAAACACCATATATTTT. The variable domain in full, completed from reference TRBV5-1 and TRBJ1-3, reads KAGVTQTPRYLIKTRGQQVTLSCSPISGHRSVSWYQQTPGQGLQFLFEYFSETQRNKGNFPGRFSGRQFSNSRSEMNVSTLELGDSALYLCASSSGGVSGNTIYFGEGSWLTVV.

The V gene is TRBV27, the J gene TRBJ2-1, with 12 bases that match TRBD2. The V and J ends lost 5 bases and 4 bases, in that order; junction bases with no gene match: 6. The germline CDR1 and CDR2 sequences are MNHEY and SMNVEV (reference sequence). CDR3 length: 16 amino acids. CDR3 loop: CASSLTLAGGYNEQFF. CDR3 DNA: TGTGCCAGCAGTCTGACCCTAGCGGGAGGGTACAATGAGCAGTTCTTC.

This chain joins TRBV30 and TRBJ2-7; the match to TRBD1 covers 9 bases. Germline V gene lookup returns CDR1 GTSNPN and CDR2 SVGIG (reference sequence). CDR3 size: 14 residues. V lost 5 bases to trimming and J lost 6 bases; unmatched junction nucleotides: 11. Written as DNA, the CDR3 is TGTGCCTGGGAACAGACAGGGGGGCGGGTCGAGCAGTACTTC. Protein product: CAWEQTGGRVEQYF.

The chain combines TRBV3-1 (or the pseudogene TRBV3-2) with TRBJ2-5; D not certain. From germline, CDR1 is LGHDT and CDR2 YNNKEL (reference sequence). Trimming took 4 bases from V and 0 from J, leaving 15 bases between them. This CDR3 has 16 residues. CDR3 DNA: TGTGCCAGCAGCCCAAGCCTGAACAGTTACCAAGAGACCCAGTACTTC. This sequence encodes CASSPSLNSYQETQYF.

V and J are TRBV28 and TRBJ1-2; D may be TRBD1 (6 bases). V dropped 4 bases and J dropped 3 bases, with 6 bases sitting between them. Germline CDR1 MDHEN, CDR2 SYDVKM. This CDR3 contains 12 residues. The CDR3 bases are TGTGCCAGCAGTTCAGGGGACTATGGCTACACCTTC. Its translation is CASSSGDYGYTF.

The chain is built from TRBV7-2 and TRBJ2-1; 8 bases align to TRBD2. The V and J ends lost 1 base and 6 bases, in that order; junction bases with no gene match: 5. The germline CDR1 and CDR2 sequences are SGHTA and FQGNSA. This CDR3 spans 15 amino acids. CDR3 sequence (DNA): TGTGCCAGCAGCTTAGGGCTAGCGGGTTCCAATGAGCAGTTCTTC. This translates into CASSLGLAGSNEQFF.

The rearrangement joins TRBV10-3 to TRBJ1-2, with 7 bases lining up with TRBD1. The CDR3 consists of 14 residues. Germline trimming cut 11 bases from V and 2 bases from J; bases unmatched to any gene: 11. Germline loops: CDR1 ENHRY, CDR2 SYGVKD. The CDR3 nucleotides are TGTGCCGTCCTCTTGGACAGGAAAAACTATGGCTACACCTTC. Translation: CAVLLDRKNYGYTF.

The chain has TRBV19 and TRBJ1-1; D perhaps matches TRBD1 (5 bases). The germline V and J ends were trimmed by 7 bases and 8 bases, with 11 bases remaining between them. The CDR3 loop spans 11 amino acids. Germline-derived CDR1 and CDR2 are LNHDA and SQIVND (reference sequence). The CDR3: CASTASGEAFF. The CDR3 bases are TGTGCCAGTACCGCCTCAGGGGAAGCTTTCTTT.

This clone was detected a few times. This chain links TRBV6-5 with TRBJ1-1; D may be TRBD1 (5 bases). V lost 4 bases and J 1 base, leaving 13 bases between the germline ends. Germline values: CDR1 MNHEY, CDR2 SVGAGI. The CDR3 is made up of 15 amino acids. The CDR3 region has the DNA TGTGCCAGCAGTTCAATACAGGCCACGAACACTGAAGCTTTCTTT. This encodes CASSSIQATNTEAFF.

This rearrangement joins TRBV24-1 to TRBJ1-4, with TRBD1 as a possible D gene (6 bases). Trimming took 5 bases from V and 8 from J, leaving 17 bases between them. This CDR3 is built from 15 residues. The germline gives CDR1 KGHDR, CDR2 SFDVKD. In DNA, the CDR3 is TGTGCCACCAGTGGGCCCGCACAGGGTGAAGAAAAACTGTTTTTT. Protein product: CATSGPAQGEEKLFF.

A remark on this clone: One junction end does not reproduce the germline sequence, and a read error may be involved. The V gene is TRBV28, the J gene TRBJ1-3; 8 nucleotides agree with TRBD1. CDR3 length: 16 amino acids. Germline CDR1 is MDHEN and CDR2 is SYDVKM. CDR3 coding DNA: TGTGCCAGCAGTTTACCCGGACAGGGAGGAGGAAACATCATATATTTT. It translates to CASSLPGQGGGNIIYF.

The genes are TRBV2 and TRBJ2-1; D gene ambiguous. V was shortened by 6 bases and J by 6 bases, with 3 bases between the two germline ends. CDR1 and CDR2 (germline): SNHLY, FYNNEI. The CDR3 runs to 10 residues. In DNA, the CDR3 is TGTGCCAGCAGCATCAATGAGCAGTTCTTC. Amino acid sequence: CASSINEQFF.

There are a few counts of this clone. The chain recombines TRBV28 with TRBJ1-2; TRBD1 might be the D (6 bases). Trimming removed 10 bases at V and 1 base at J, with 16 bases between. Germline CDR1 MDHEN, CDR2 SYDVKM. The CDR3 covers 14 residues. The CDR3 region has the DNA TGTGCCACTTCGCGGACAGCTATTAACTATGGCTACACCTTC. Translation gives CATSRTAINYGYTF.

The CDR3 here is CASSQDVQGAYEQYF. CDR3 nucleotide sequence: TGCGCCAGCAGCCAAGATGTCCAGGGGGCTTACGAGCAGTACTTC. The V and J genes are TRBV4-3 and TRBJ2-7; 8 nucleotides line up with TRBD1. The CDR3 runs 15 residues. Germline-derived CDR1 and CDR2 are LGHNA and YSLEER. With 0 bases clipped from V and 4 bases from J, the junction kept 5 bases outside the gene matches.

The chain uses TRBV2 and TRBJ1-1, with D uncertain. Germline CDR1 reads SNHLY; CDR2 reads FYNNEI. There are 15 residues in the CDR3. Trimming left V 7 bases short and J 1 base short, with 16 bases between. CDR3 sequence reads: CASIDWELENTEAFF. CDR3 sequence (DNA): TGTGCCAGCATCGACTGGGAGCTAGAGAACACTGAAGCTTTCTTT.

This chain joins TRBV18 and TRBJ2-4; no clear D. Germline V gives CDR1 KGHSH, CDR2 LQKENI. This CDR3 spans 16 amino acids. Between the trimmed V and J ends, which lost 3 bases and 1 base, there was a span of 13 bases. The CDR3 region is CASSPLEQMAKNIQYF. The DNA for the CDR3 is TGTGCCAGCTCACCTCTCGAACAGATGGCCAAAAACATTCAGTACTTC.

The V and J genes are TRBV6-5 and TRBJ1-6; maybe TRBD1 (6 bases). The CDR3 spans 15 residues. Germline V gene lookup returns CDR1 MNHEY and CDR2 SVGAGI. V lost 6 bases to trimming and J lost 4 bases, with 13 bases between them. DNA of the CDR3: TGTGCCAGCAGACCAGGGGACAAGTATAATTCACCCCTCCACTTT. Protein: CASRPGDKYNSPLHF.

The gene calls are TRBV7-2 and TRBJ2-7; TRBD2 matches at 9 bases. V lost 6 bases and J lost 3; bases outside the gene matches: 9. CDR3 length equals 15 residues. The germline V gene has CDR1 SGHTA and CDR2 FQGNSA. In DNA, the CDR3 is TGTGCCAGCAGTCCAATAGCGGGAGAGTTCTACGAGCAGTACTTC. It is translated as CASSPIAGEFYEQYF.

This chain uses TRBV30 with TRBJ2-5; TRBD1 matches 8 bases. J was trimmed by 5 bases and V by 2 bases; bases with no gene match: 10. Germline CDR1 and CDR2: GTSNPN and SVGIG (reference sequence). The CDR3 is made up of 15 amino acids. The CDR3 sequence is CAWSSTGVQGETQYF. The CDR3 region has the DNA TGTGCCTGGAGTTCGACAGGGGTCCAGGGTGAGACCCAGTACTTC.

This rearrangement joins TRBV12-3 or TRBV12-4 to TRBJ2-7; weak D call: TRBD2 (5 bases). V was trimmed by 4 bases and J by 5 bases, leaving 12 bases between them. The CDR3 totals 13 residues. CDR3 amino acids: CASSWGAPDEQYF. As DNA, the CDR3 is TGTGCCAGCAGTTGGGGAGCGCCGGACGAGCAGTACTTC.

The rearrangement links TRBV10-2 to TRBJ1-5; 9 bases map to TRBD1. The CDR3 runs 16 residues. Unmatched junction bases numbered 10, after V lost 7 bases and J lost 3 bases. The germline CDR1 and CDR2 sequences are WSHSY and SAAADI. CDR3 amino acids: CASTGQGDGDNQPQHF. For the CDR3, the DNA is TGCGCCAGCACGGGACAGGGAGATGGAGACAATCAGCCCCAGCATTTT.

The V and J genes are TRBV28 and TRBJ2-3; D may be TRBD2 (7 bases). There are 15 residues in the CDR3. Looked up from germline, CDR1 is MDHEN and CDR2 is SYDVKM. Deletions cut 5 bases from V and 3 bases from J, with 15 bases between. The CDR3 DNA reads as TGTGCCAGCAGTGAAGTCGGGGGGCGAACAGATACGCAGTATTTT. Amino acids: CASSEVGGRTDTQYF.

The chain recombines TRBV7-3 with TRBJ2-4; 11 positions agree with TRBD2. J lost 3 bases, V lost 4 bases, and 5 bases had no gene match. This CDR3 is built from 16 residues. Per the germline V gene, CDR1 is SGHTA and CDR2 is FQGTGA. In DNA, the CDR3 is TGTGCCAGCAGCTCCGGGACTAGCGGACTCAAAAACATTCAGTACTTC. It is translated as CASSSGTSGLKNIQYF.